The 29 T cell receptor beta chains below were found in one sample sequenced in a study of response to subunit inactivated influenza vaccine (dated by TCRdb to 2016 to 2019). Library preparation was by RT-PCR. Sequenced using an Illumina HiSeq 2500. TCRdb reran the public reads through fastp at Q25 and MiXCR, keeping productive beta chains. Each entry is one CDR3 protein sequence, shown with its most common DNA and genes. For this sample the table gives 500,000 to 600,000 distinct CDR3 sequences, of which over 9.5% were detected only once. The biggest ten clones account for roughly 10% of the sample. The starting material was PBMCs from blood, obtained on the day of vaccination. Receptor source: a man aged 50 or older who received an inactivated influenza vaccine. Donor details come from another sample of the same person, matched by shared clones.

This clonotype was observed a handful of times. The chain carries TRBV29-1 and TRBJ2-2; the match to TRBD1 covers 10 bases. Looked up from germline, CDR1 is SQVTM and CDR2 is ANQGSEA. The CDR3 is 13 residues long. V trimming: 7 bases; J trimming: 6 bases; junction bases outside the gene matches: 5. DNA of the CDR3: TGCAGCGCAGGGACAGGGGACGCCGGGGAGCTGTTTTTT. This codes for CSAGTGDAGELFF.

V and J are TRBV7-9 and TRBJ2-1, with TRBD2 as a possible D gene (6 bases). CDR1 and CDR2 from the germline V gene are SEHNR and FQNEAQ (reference sequence). This CDR3 has 15 residues. V was shortened by 7 bases and J by 8 bases, with 21 bases between the two germline ends. The CDR3 protein is CASTQTTGRNYEQFF. CDR3 DNA: TGTGCCAGCACCCAAACAACCGGGAGAAACTATGAGCAGTTCTTC.

V and J are TRBV20-1 and TRBJ2-2; 11 bases map to TRBD2. V lost 2 bases to trimming and J lost 5 bases; unmatched junction nucleotides: 7. The germline CDR1 and CDR2 sequences are DFQATT and SNEGSKA (reference sequence). The CDR3 loop spans 16 amino acids. This CDR3 reads CSARPGTSGRTGELFF. The CDR3 DNA reads as TGCAGTGCTAGACCAGGGACTAGCGGAAGAACCGGGGAGCTGTTTTTT.

The chain links TRBV7-8 to TRBJ2-1; 7 bases match TRBD1. Germline V gives CDR1 SGHVS, CDR2 FQNEAQ. The CDR3 has 15 residues. The V and J ends lost 1 base and 4 bases, in that order; junction bases with no gene match: 4. The CDR3 coding sequence is TGTGCCAGCAGCTTAGATGGACAGGCTTACAATGAGCAGTTCTTC. Protein product: CASSLDGQAYNEQFF.

For this clonotype: With a much larger clone just one base away, this may be a read error. The chain combines TRBV12-3 or TRBV12-4 with TRBJ1-1; a weak D match, TRBD1 (6 bases). The CDR3 runs to 14 residues. Trimming shortened V by 3 bases and J by 1 base, and 9 bases separated the two germline ends. CDR3 amino acids: CASSLAGANTEAFF. The CDR3 DNA reads TGTGCCAGCAGTTTGGCGGGGGCGAACACTGAAGCTTTCTTT.

This clonotype has a handful of counts. This rearrangement joins TRBV5-1 to TRBJ2-7, with TRBD2 matching 12 bases. Germline V lookup: CDR1 SGHRS, CDR2 YFSETQ. The trim removed 3 bases at V and 5 bases at J, leaving 9 bases unmatched. This CDR3 region has 16 residues. The CDR3 DNA is TGCGCCAGCAGCTCCCGACTAGCGGGGGTTTTCGACGAGCAGTACTTC. It specifies CASSSRLAGVFDEQYF.

This clonotype was observed a handful of times. The V call is TRBV7-2, the J call TRBJ2-1; no clear D gene. CDR1 and CDR2 (germline): SGHTA, FQGNSA. The CDR3 consists of 14 residues. Trimming cost V 5 bases and J 9 bases, with 17 bases left between them. CDR3 nucleotide sequence: TGTGCCAGCAGCGGGCGAGTCATTACGGCTGAGCAGTTCTTC. It translates to CASSGRVITAEQFF.

The rearrangement joins TRBV11-2 to TRBJ2-5; 8 bases line up with TRBD1. The CDR3 consists of 15 residues. Germline values: CDR1 SGHAT, CDR2 FQNNGV. J was trimmed by 5 bases and V by 5 bases; bases with no gene match: 10. In DNA form, the CDR3 reads TGTGCCAGCAGCAGCGACAGGGGCTGGGGGGAGACCCAGTACTTC. Translating it yields CASSSDRGWGETQYF. Full variable domain (outside the CDR3, taken from reference TRBV11-2 and TRBJ2-5): EAGVAQSPRYKIIEKRQSVAFWCNPISGHATLYWYQQILGQGPKLLIQFQNNGVVDDSQLPKDRFSAERLKGVDSTLKIQPAKLEDSAVYLCASSSDRGWGETQYFGPGTRLLVL.

A few counts support this clonotype. This chain uses TRBV12-3 or TRBV12-4 with TRBJ1-2, with no clear D. The length of the CDR3 is 14 residues. V was trimmed by 5 bases and J by 5 bases, leaving 15 bases between them. The DNA of the CDR3 is TGTGCCAGCAGTCCCTATGACCTTGCGTATGGCTACACCTTC. It codes for CASSPYDLAYGYTF.

This clonotype has just a few counts. The rearrangement joins TRBV6-2 or TRBV6-3 to TRBJ2-2; D unclear. The germline V and J ends were trimmed by 0 bases and 1 base, with 6 bases remaining between them. The CDR3 extends over 15 amino acids. CDR1 is MNHEY, CDR2 SVGEGT, per germline. Here the CDR3 reads CASSYSSGNTGELFF. The CDR3 nucleotides are TGTGCCAGCAGTTACTCTTCAGGGAACACCGGGGAGCTGTTTTTT.

The V and J genes are TRBV20-1 and TRBJ2-5, with 9 bases fitting TRBD2. From germline, CDR1 is DFQATT and CDR2 SNEGSKA (reference sequence). The V gene end was trimmed by 0 bases and the J gene end by 2 bases; junction bases not matched to a gene: 7. This CDR3 spans 16 amino acids. CDR3: CSARDFGGGVQETQYF. CDR3 in DNA: TGCAGTGCTAGAGATTTCGGCGGGGGGGTGCAAGAGACCCAGTACTTC.

This clonotype was counted many times. V is TRBV7-8 and J is TRBJ2-1; TRBD2 matches at 11 bases. The germline V gene has CDR1 SGHVS and CDR2 FQNEAQ. CDR3 length equals 14 residues. J lost 10 bases, V lost 7 bases, and 9 bases had no gene match. The CDR3 bases are TGTGCCAGCACTCAACTAGCGGGAGTCAGGGAGCAGTTCTTC. Translating it yields CASTQLAGVREQFF.

This clonotype was recorded many times. This chain links TRBV5-1 with TRBJ2-5, with D maybe TRBD2 (5 bases). The CDR3 covers 15 residues. V lost 0 bases and J lost 3, with 12 bases in between. Per the germline V gene, CDR1 is SGHRS and CDR2 is YFSETQ. The CDR3 protein is CASSLESGIKETQYF. For the CDR3, the DNA is TGCGCCAGCAGCTTGGAGTCGGGAATTAAAGAGACCCAGTACTTC.

This clonotype turned up a few times. The rearrangement uses TRBV19 and TRBJ1-1; TRBD1 matches 7 bases. The CDR3 has 14 amino acids. V was pared by 1 base and J by 3 bases, with 2 bases of the junction left unmatched. Germline loops: CDR1 LNHDA, CDR2 SQIVND (reference sequence). The CDR3 sequence is CASSIGGGDTEAFF. The CDR3 DNA reads TGTGCCAGTAGTATAGGAGGGGGCGACACTGAAGCTTTCTTT.

This clonotype was detected only a few times. This chain connects TRBV28 to TRBJ2-3; 7 nucleotides align to TRBD2. The germline V gene has CDR1 MDHEN and CDR2 SYDVKM. The CDR3 totals 16 residues. V was pared by 2 bases and J by 2 bases, with 7 bases of the junction left unmatched. The CDR3 sequence: CASSLGLAEPTDTQYF. CDR3 sequence (DNA): TGTGCCAGCAGTTTAGGCCTAGCGGAACCCACAGATACGCAGTATTTT.

This clonotype was picked up a small number of times. The CDR3 reads CASSSRGSEKLFF. The CDR3 nucleotides are TGTGCCAGCAGTTCCCGGGGCTCTGAAAAACTGTTTTTT. V gene TRBV6-5 combines with J gene TRBJ1-4; D may be TRBD1 (5 bases). The CDR3 contains 13 residues. CDR1 MNHEY and CDR2 SVGAGI come from the germline V gene. The germline V and J ends were trimmed by 4 bases and 7 bases, with 10 bases remaining between them.

This clonotype was seen more than once but under ten times. The chain's CDR3 is CASSEARDLAKNIQYF. The CDR3 coding sequence is TGTGCCAGCAGTGAAGCTCGGGATTTAGCCAAAAACATTCAGTACTTC. The chain combines TRBV2 with TRBJ2-4; possible D gene TRBD2, 5 bases. The V end lost 0 bases, the J end lost 0 bases, and 9 bases lay between the germline ends. The CDR3 runs to 16 residues. Germline-derived CDR1 and CDR2 are SNHLY and FYNNEI.

This clonotype was observed many times. This rearrangement joins TRBV5-6 to TRBJ1-6; D call uncertain. The CDR3 totals 14 residues. Deletions cut 2 bases from V and 9 bases from J, with 12 bases between. CDR1 and CDR2 from the germline V gene are SGHDT and YYEEEE. The CDR3 is CASSLLGMGSPLHF. CDR3 nucleotides: TGTGCCAGCAGCTTACTGGGAATGGGTTCACCCCTCCACTTT.

This clonotype was seen more than once but under ten times. The chain is built from TRBV11-2 and TRBJ2-7; 14 nucleotides match TRBD2. The V gene end was trimmed by 5 bases and the J gene end by 5 bases; junction bases not matched to a gene: 17. This CDR3 has 19 amino acids. Germline V gene sequence: CDR1 SGHAT, CDR2 FQNNGV. CDR3 sequence reads: CASSLTSGGGKVSGHEQYF. DNA for the CDR3: TGTGCCAGCAGCCTGACTAGCGGGGGGGGTAAGGTATCGGGCCACGAGCAGTACTTC.

The chain uses TRBV10-3 and TRBJ2-7; a weak D match, TRBD2 (5 bases). V lost 0 bases, J lost 4 bases, and 13 bases lay in between. The length of the CDR3 is 15 residues. Germline V lookup: CDR1 ENHRY, CDR2 SYGVKD. CDR3 loop: CAISESNLGVYEQYF. CDR3 nucleotides: TGTGCCATCAGTGAGTCGAATTTGGGAGTGTACGAGCAGTACTTC.

J is TRBJ2-2 and V is TRBV9; TRBD2 aligns across 7 bases. Trimming at V came to 3 bases and at J to 2 bases, leaving 7 bases not matched to a gene. The V gene's germline CDR1 is SGDLS and CDR2 YYNGEE. This CDR3 is built from 16 residues. The chain's CDR3 is CASSAASGLNTGELFF. CDR3 sequence (DNA): TGTGCCAGCAGCGCCGCTAGCGGTCTAAACACCGGGGAGCTGTTTTTT.

This clonotype was counted many times. The chain is built from TRBV5-1 and TRBJ1-3; D is undetermined. Trimming pared 0 bases from V and 0 bases from J, leaving 4 bases between. Germline-derived CDR1 and CDR2 are SGHRS and YFSETQ. The CDR3 consists of 14 residues. The CDR3, as DNA: TGCGCCAGCAGCTTGGGGAGCTCTGGAAACACCATATATTTT. Translating it yields CASSLGSSGNTIYF.

This clonotype was counted ten times or more. This rearrangement joins TRBV29-1 to TRBJ2-4, with a possible D match to TRBD2 (6 bases). Germline lookup yields CDR1 SQVTM and CDR2 ANQGSEA. CDR3 length: 13 residues. Between the trimmed V and J ends, which lost 5 bases and 0 bases, there was a span of 8 bases. CDR3 amino acids: CSVRGLAKNIQYF. CDR3 nucleotide sequence: TGCAGCGTTAGGGGACTAGCCAAAAACATTCAGTACTTC.

Of note for this clonotype: One end of the junction does not line up with germline, which may come from a read error. The J gene is TRBJ2-1, the V gene TRBV7-7, with 7 bases fitting TRBD2. This CDR3 contains 15 residues. Germline CDR1 and CDR2: SSHAT and FNYEAQ (reference sequence). CDR3 DNA sequence: TGTGCCAGCAGCTCGTTAAGCGGGGTCTACAATGCGCAGTTCTTC. It yields the protein CASSSLSGVYNAQFF. The full variable domain, with the rest looked up from reference TRBV7-7 and TRBJ2-1, is GAGVSQSPRYKVTKRGQDVTLRCDPISSHATLYWYQQALGQGPEFLTYFNYEAQPDKSGLPSDRFSAERPEGSISTLTIQRTEQRDSAMYRCASSSLSGVYNAQFFGPGTRLTVL.

The rearrangement joins TRBV10-3 to TRBJ1-1; unclear D gene. V lost 5 bases, J lost 1 base, and 8 bases lay in between. The CDR3 totals 13 residues. The germline gives CDR1 ENHRY, CDR2 SYGVKD. This chain's CDR3 is CAISIGSNTEAFF. CDR3 DNA: TGTGCCATCAGTATAGGTTCGAACACTGAAGCTTTCTTT.

The V and J genes are TRBV28 and TRBJ2-5; 8 bases map to TRBD1. The J segment lost 7 bases and the V segment lost 2 bases, leaving 6 bases of the junction unmatched. The CDR3 runs to 14 residues. CDR1 MDHEN and CDR2 SYDVKM come from the germline V gene. The CDR3 coding sequence is TGTGCCAGCAGTTTACCGACAGGGGCTGGGACCCAGTACTTC. Its translation is CASSLPTGAGTQYF.

A few counts support this clonotype. This chain links TRBV10-3 with TRBJ1-1; 7 bases map to TRBD1. The V and J ends lost 8 bases and 8 bases, in that order; junction bases with no gene match: 8. Germline V lookup: CDR1 ENHRY, CDR2 SYGVKD. The CDR3 has 12 amino acids. DNA of the CDR3: TGTGCCATCGGGGAGACAGGGATCGAAGCTTTCTTT. The encoded protein is CAIGETGIEAFF.

The chain joins TRBV14 to TRBJ2-5, with 9 bases aligning to TRBD2. J gave up 1 base and V 5 bases, and 5 bases lay outside the gene matches. CDR3 length: 15 residues. Germline CDR1 and CDR2: SGHDN and FVKESK. The CDR3 protein is CASSTLAGPQETQYF. CDR3 DNA sequence: TGTGCCAGCAGCACCCTAGCGGGGCCCCAAGAGACCCAGTACTTC.

Ten or more counts support this clonotype. This chain joins TRBV7-2 and TRBJ2-7; 12 bases are shared with TRBD2. V lost 5 bases and J lost 6; bases outside the gene matches: 11. CDR3 size: 16 residues. Germline V gene data show CDR1 as SGHTA and CDR2 as FQGNSA. The DNA of the CDR3 is TGTGCCAGCAGCACCTCCCGGAGACTAGCGGGAGCCGAGCAGTACTTC. This encodes CASSTSRRLAGAEQYF.